This TCR beta chain was recorded in a study of early T cells in non-severe SARS-CoV-2 infection. Study results and limitations: In VDJdb matching, anti-spike CD8 responses were favored while private and CD4 specificities went missing.

The CDR3 has 14 residues. Looked up from germline, CDR1 is SGHRS and CDR2 is YFSETQ. V lost 4 bases to trimming and J lost 2 bases; unmatched junction nucleotides: 4. This clonotype was observed a few times. Its cognate antigen is unknown. Molecules of cDNA were individually given unique molecular identifiers that were attached to them. TCRdb reanalysed the 5' RACE reads using MiXCR and keeps one entry per CDR3 protein. Found here are around 62,000 distinct CDR3 sequences, 4.9% of them singletons; the top ten hold 4% to 5%. The sample consisted of whole blood. The chain uses TRBV5-1 and TRBJ2-3, with 7 bases fitting TRBD2. This clonotype was obtained from an adult who was a healthcare worker with PCR-confirmed SARS-CoV-2 infection or an uninfected control (not recorded which). CDR3 bases: TGCGCCAGCAGCGGAGGGACTAACACAGATACGCAGTATTTT. This sequence encodes CASSGGTNTDTQYF.